The subject of this entry is one TCR beta chain. Antigen specificity is unknown. This record comes from a study of blood T cells in healthy people across ages. Study-wide results and limits: Both naive CD4+ cell counts and diversity were greater in long-lived donors than in aged donors. Older individuals had lower TCR beta diversity per million T cells (the decline was roughly linear).

PCR was performed a second time for about 7 to 11 cycles using a sample-barcoded 5' primer and a J-beta primer mix. The yield of each sample was at least 2.5 million CDR3-containing paired-end reads. MiXCR was run by TCRdb on the 5' RACE reads, yielding one entry per CDR3 protein. The sample consists of 1.5 million to 2 million distinct CDR3 sequences, about 39% of them appearing once. Healthy Caucasian individuals from Russia aged about 6 to 95 served as donors. The CDR3 is 14 residues long. V was cut by 4 bases and J by 5 bases, with 15 bases left in between. Germline CDR1 reads DFQATT; CDR2 reads SNEGSKA (reference sequence).

The V call is TRBV20-1, the J call TRBJ2-1, with D perhaps assigned TRBD1 or TRBD2 (5 bases each). This receptor was taken from a human donor in good health. Sequences were obtained from blood. The chain's CDR3 is CSATKTGRNNEQFF. DNA of the CDR3: TGCAGTGCTACTAAAACGGGGCGAAACAATGAGCAGTTCTTC.